A single sample gave rise to the 9 T cell receptor beta chains below, sequenced in a study of cytomegalovirus exposure and HLA in healthy donors. In the PCR, 60 Vbeta and 13 Jbeta primers were used. Generated by immunoSEQ multiplex PCR, the TCRdb table keeps only in-frame clones and is missing some. Of 100,000 to 150,000 clones listed, roughly four fifths are singletons. Sequenced material: PBMCs. These receptors all stem from a woman aged 35 to 49 in good health and CMV-seropositive.

The chain is built from TRBV19 and TRBJ2-1; no clear D gene. CDR1 LNHDA and CDR2 SQIVND come from the germline V gene (reference sequence). With 2 bases removed from V and 8 bases from J, the gap between germline ends came to 10 bases. This CDR3 is 13 amino acids long. Here the CDR3 DNA reads TGTGCCAGTAGTATAACGGTGGGCTATGAGCAGTTCTTC. Translation gives CASSITVGYEQFF. The full variable domain, with the rest looked up from reference TRBV19 and TRBJ2-1, is DGGITQSPKYLFRKEGQNVTLSCEQNLNHDAMYWYRQDPGQGLRLIYYSQIVNDFQKGDIAEGYSVSREKKESFPLTVTSAQKNPTAFYLCASSITVGYEQFFGPGTRLTVL.

This sequence joins TRBV19 and TRBJ1-2, with TRBD1 matching 7 bases. Looked up from germline, CDR1 is LNHDA and CDR2 is SQIVND (reference sequence). V trimming: 7 bases; J trimming: 3 bases; junction bases outside the gene matches: 8. CDR3 length equals 14 residues. CDR3 sequence: CASNHRDRDYGYTF. CDR3 nucleotides: TGTGCCAGTAATCACCGGGACAGAGACTATGGCTACACCTTC.

V gene TRBV27 combines with J gene TRBJ1-1; perhaps TRBD1 as D (6 bases). The ends were cut back, 5 bases at V and 6 bases at J, with 13 bases in the middle. The germline gives CDR1 MNHEY, CDR2 SMNVEV (reference sequence). The CDR3 totals 13 residues. The CDR3 nucleotides are TGTGCCAGCAGTCCCTCCTGGGGGCCTGAAGCTTTCTTT. This encodes CASSPSWGPEAFF.

The chain is built from TRBV5-1 and TRBJ1-4; D perhaps matches TRBD1 (6 bases). Germline CDR1 SGHRS, CDR2 YFSETQ. The CDR3 has 16 residues. The V and J ends lost 4 bases and 8 bases respectively, with 21 bases between them. The CDR3 loop reads CASSPGTGSQGEKLFF. In DNA form, the CDR3 reads TGCGCCAGCAGCCCAGGCACAGGGAGCCAGGGGGAAAAACTGTTTTTT.

The rearrangement joins TRBV10-3 to TRBJ1-4, with 7 bases aligning to TRBD1. This CDR3 comprises 17 residues. J lost 5 bases, V lost 2 bases, and 11 bases had no gene match. CDR1 and CDR2 from the germline V gene are ENHRY and SYGVKD. In DNA, the CDR3 is TGTGCCATCAGTGAGGTCGGCCTGGGACAGAGGAATGAAAAACTGTTTTTT. This codes for CAISEVGLGQRNEKLFF.

J is TRBJ2-5 and V is TRBV28, with unresolved D. V was pared by 6 bases and J by 5 bases, with 16 bases between. The CDR3 is 14 amino acids. Looked up from germline, CDR1 is MDHEN and CDR2 is SYDVKM. The CDR3 protein is CASSPRPSRETQYF. Written as DNA, the CDR3 is TGTGCCAGCAGCCCGCGGCCGAGTAGGGAGACCCAGTACTTC.

This clone was found a few times. The rearrangement links TRBV5-1 to TRBJ2-6; 7 nucleotides align to TRBD1. The length of the CDR3 is 15 residues. Germline V gene lookup returns CDR1 SGHRS and CDR2 YFSETQ. The V and J ends lost 4 bases and 3 bases, in that order; junction bases with no gene match: 4. CDR3 in amino acids: CASSQGGGGANVLTF. The DNA for the CDR3 is TGCGCCAGCAGCCAAGGGGGCGGTGGGGCCAACGTCCTGACTTTC.

Only a few counts were recorded for this clone. V usage is TRBV6-5 and J usage is TRBJ2-7, with D perhaps matching TRBD2 (7 bases). Germline V gives CDR1 MNHEY, CDR2 SVGAGI. The V and J ends lost 0 bases and 3 bases respectively, with 12 bases between them. The CDR3 is 15 residues long. CDR3 protein: CASSYSRGAIYEQYF. In DNA form, the CDR3 reads TGTGCCAGCAGTTACTCACGGGGGGCCATCTACGAGCAGTACTTC.

V usage is TRBV10-1 and J usage is TRBJ2-7; D unclear. V was clipped by 0 bases and J by 2 bases, with 8 bases between them. The CDR3 has 14 amino acids. Germline assignment: CDR1 WNHNN and CDR2 SYGVQD (reference sequence). The CDR3 region has the DNA TGCGCCAGCAGTGAGTCGGGCAGTACCTACGAGCAGTACTTC. This sequence encodes CASSESGSTYEQYF.